A selection of T cell receptor beta chains follows, all from one sample in a study of shared clonotypes between healthy human individuals. Here immunoSEQ multiplex PCR was the method, and the copy in TCRdb shows in-frame clones only, minus some. Here the sample spans fewer than 1.8 million clones, 98% being singletons. Sequenced sample: naive CD4+ T cells sorted from blood. These receptors all come from a young man in good health. The CDR3 runs from the conserved cysteine through the conserved F or W. Fields, in order: D gene, J gene, V gene, CDR3 length, clone size, CDR3 DNA, CDR3 protein. D genes are given only for firm matches. Size values are once, few and many counts, or a class for expanded clones, and some rows have none.

D gene: .
J gene: TRBJ1-3
V gene: TRBV9
CDR3 length: 17
clone size: .
CDR3 DNA: TGTGCCAGCAGCGAGAGGGGGAGGGCAAGCTCTGGAAACACCATATATTTT
CDR3 protein: CASSERGRASSGNTIYF

D gene: .
J gene: TRBJ2-3
V gene: TRBV7-9
CDR3 length: 16
clone size: .
CDR3 DNA: TGTGCCAGCAGCTTATTTCCGGACCGAGGCACAGATACGCAGTATTTT
CDR3 protein: CASSLFPDRGTDTQYF

D gene: .
J gene: TRBJ1-1
V gene: TRBV10-3
CDR3 length: 13
clone size: .
CDR3 DNA: TGTGCCATCAGTGAACTCTCGGGCACTGAAGCTTTCTTT
CDR3 protein: CAISELSGTEAFF

D gene: .
J gene: TRBJ1-2
V gene: TRBV5-6
CDR3 length: 17
clone size: .
CDR3 DNA: TGTGCCAGCAGCCCGGGGGCCAGGGCAAGCAACAACTATGGCTACACCTTC
CDR3 protein: CASSPGARASNNYGYTF

D gene: TRBD1
J gene: TRBJ1-5
V gene: TRBV30
CDR3 length: 13
clone size: .
CDR3 DNA: TGTGCCTGGGCCAGGGGGACCAATCAGCCCCAGCATTTT
CDR3 protein: CAWARGTNQPQHF

D gene: TRBD1
J gene: TRBJ2-7
V gene: TRBV5-1
CDR3 length: 14
clone size: .
CDR3 DNA: TGCGCCAGCAGCTTCCAGGGGGAGTCCTACGAGCAGTACTTC
CDR3 protein: CASSFQGESYEQYF

D gene: TRBD2
J gene: TRBJ2-5
V gene: TRBV5-6
CDR3 length: 15
clone size: .
CDR3 DNA: TGTGCCAGCAGACCTGGACTAGCGGTGGCAGAGACCCAGTACTTC
CDR3 protein: CASRPGLAVAETQYF

D gene: TRBD1
J gene: TRBJ1-3
V gene: TRBV5-8
CDR3 length: 17
clone size: .
CDR3 DNA: TGTGCCAGCAGCAAGCTAGGGACAGGGAGCGCTGGAAACACCATATATTTT
CDR3 protein: CASSKLGTGSAGNTIYF

D gene: TRBD2
J gene: TRBJ2-1
V gene: TRBV29-1
CDR3 length: 14
clone size: .
CDR3 DNA: TGCAGCGTTGGTTGGACTAGCGGGGACAATGAGCAGTTCTTC
CDR3 protein: CSVGWTSGDNEQFF

D gene: .
J gene: TRBJ2-7
V gene: TRBV28
CDR3 length: 13
clone size: .
CDR3 DNA: TGTGCCAGCAGTTTCTTAGGCTACTACGAGCAGTACTTC
CDR3 protein: CASSFLGYYEQYF

D gene: .
J gene: TRBJ1-1
V gene: TRBV5-8
CDR3 length: 14
clone size: .
CDR3 DNA: TGTGCCAGCAGCTTTCTCCCGGGGAACACTGAAGCTTTCTTT
CDR3 protein: CASSFLPGNTEAFF

D gene: TRBD2
J gene: TRBJ2-7
V gene: TRBV5-1
CDR3 length: 16
clone size: .
CDR3 DNA: TGCGCCAGCCGGGACTCGGCGGGAGGGAGGCGGTACGAGCAGTACTTC
CDR3 protein: CASRDSAGGRRYEQYF

D gene: TRBD1
J gene: TRBJ2-3
V gene: TRBV5-4
CDR3 length: 18
clone size: .
CDR3 DNA: TGTGCCAGCATCCCCTCCGTTGGGGCAGGGGGCTTAGCAGATACGCAGTATTTT
CDR3 protein: CASIPSVGAGGLADTQYF

D gene: TRBD2
J gene: TRBJ2-3
V gene: TRBV9
CDR3 length: 15
clone size: .
CDR3 DNA: TGTGCCAGCAGCCTGACTAGCGGCAGCACAGATACGCAGTATTTT
CDR3 protein: CASSLTSGSTDTQYF

D gene: .
J gene: TRBJ2-1
V gene: TRBV2
CDR3 length: 15
clone size: .
CDR3 DNA: TGTGCCAGCAGTGTTCTCCAGGGTGTTTTGGGTGAGCAGTTCTTC
CDR3 protein: CASSVLQGVLGEQFF

D gene: .
J gene: TRBJ1-2
V gene: TRBV30
CDR3 length: 13
clone size: .
CDR3 DNA: TGTGCCTGGAAGTTCGGGGGACTCTATGGCTACACCTTC
CDR3 protein: CAWKFGGLYGYTF

D gene: .
J gene: TRBJ2-3
V gene: TRBV6-5
CDR3 length: 13
clone size: .
CDR3 DNA: TGTGCCAGCAGTACCCGACTCGCAGATACGCAGTATTTT
CDR3 protein: CASSTRLADTQYF

D gene: TRBD2
J gene: TRBJ2-7
V gene: TRBV27
CDR3 length: 18
clone size: .
CDR3 DNA: TGTGCCAGCAGTTTTGAAGGCGGGAGGGGATCTAGCTCCTACGAGCAGTACTTC
CDR3 protein: CASSFEGGRGSSSYEQYF

D gene: TRBD2
J gene: TRBJ2-7
V gene: TRBV29-1
CDR3 length: 13
clone size: once
CDR3 DNA: TGCAGCGTTGTCCCGGGAGGGATCTACGAGCAGTACTTC
CDR3 protein: CSVVPGGIYEQYF

D gene: .
J gene: TRBJ2-7
V gene: TRBV4-2
CDR3 length: 14
clone size: .
CDR3 DNA: TGTGCCAGCAGCCAAGGGCTGCTTTCCTACGAGCAGTACTTC
CDR3 protein: CASSQGLLSYEQYF

D gene: .
J gene: TRBJ2-3
V gene: TRBV2
CDR3 length: 13
clone size: .
CDR3 DNA: TGTGCCAGCAGTGAAGAAAGTTTGCGGGTGCAGTATTTT
CDR3 protein: CASSEESLRVQYF

D gene: TRBD1
J gene: TRBJ1-5
V gene: TRBV19
CDR3 length: 16
clone size: .
CDR3 DNA: TGTGCCAGTAGTAGGTCCGGGACAGCTAGCAATCAGCCCCAGCATTTT
CDR3 protein: CASSRSGTASNQPQHF

D gene: TRBD2
J gene: TRBJ2-2
V gene: TRBV9
CDR3 length: 18
clone size: .
CDR3 DNA: TGTGCCAGCAGCGTAGCAGGACTAGCGGGAGGTTTCACCGGGGAGCTGTTTTTT
CDR3 protein: CASSVAGLAGGFTGELFF

D gene: TRBD2
J gene: TRBJ2-1
V gene: TRBV7-8
CDR3 length: 16
clone size: .
CDR3 DNA: TGTGCCAGCAGCTTCTTGCCTAGCGGGAGTCTGGATGAGCAGTTCTTC
CDR3 protein: CASSFLPSGSLDEQFF

D gene: TRBD1
J gene: TRBJ2-6
V gene: TRBV19
CDR3 length: 16
clone size: .
CDR3 DNA: TGTGCCAGTCTTCCCGGGACAGGGGCTGGGGCCAACGTCCTGACTTTC
CDR3 protein: CASLPGTGAGANVLTF

D gene: TRBD1
J gene: TRBJ2-3
V gene: TRBV29-1
CDR3 length: 17
clone size: .
CDR3 DNA: TGCAGCGTTGAGGGACAGGGCGTTCCTCCTTCCACAGATACGCAGTATTTT
CDR3 protein: CSVEGQGVPPSTDTQYF

D gene: .
J gene: TRBJ2-5
V gene: TRBV6-5
CDR3 length: 16
clone size: .
CDR3 DNA: TGTGCCAGCAGTTACCGGCCGAGGCAGGCCCAAGAGACCCAGTACTTC
CDR3 protein: CASSYRPRQAQETQYF

D gene: TRBD1
J gene: TRBJ2-7
V gene: TRBV9
CDR3 length: 15
clone size: .
CDR3 DNA: TGTGCCAGCAGCGTAGGGACAGGGGATCGCTACGAGCAGTACTTC
CDR3 protein: CASSVGTGDRYEQYF

D gene: TRBD2
J gene: TRBJ2-2
V gene: TRBV5-1
CDR3 length: 17
clone size: .
CDR3 DNA: TGCGCCAGCAGCTTGCAGGCGATAGCGGGAGCGAGAGGGGAGCTGTTTTTT
CDR3 protein: CASSLQAIAGARGELFF

D gene: TRBD2
J gene: TRBJ2-1
V gene: TRBV18
CDR3 length: 19
clone size: .
CDR3 DNA: TGTGCCAGCTCACCATGGGACGGGAACCTAGCGGGAGGAGGGTATGAGCAGTTCTTC
CDR3 protein: CASSPWDGNLAGGGYEQFF

D gene: TRBD1
J gene: TRBJ1-5
V gene: TRBV11-2
CDR3 length: 15
clone size: once
CDR3 DNA: TGTGCCAGCAGCTCTGGACAGGGGGCAGATCAGCCCCAGCATTTT
CDR3 protein: CASSSGQGADQPQHF

D gene: TRBD2
J gene: TRBJ2-2
V gene: TRBV5-4
CDR3 length: 14
clone size: .
CDR3 DNA: TGTGCCAGCAGCTCGGGACTAACCACCGGGGAGCTGTTTTTT
CDR3 protein: CASSSGLTTGELFF

D gene: .
J gene: TRBJ1-3
V gene: TRBV5-1
CDR3 length: 15
clone size: .
CDR3 DNA: TGCGCCAGCAGCTCCGGTCAATTCTCTGGAAACACCATATATTTT
CDR3 protein: CASSSGQFSGNTIYF

D gene: TRBD1
J gene: TRBJ2-2
V gene: TRBV30
CDR3 length: 16
clone size: once
CDR3 DNA: TGTGCCTGGAGTCTGTTGACAGGGGAATTTGGCGGGGAGCTGTTTTTT
CDR3 protein: CAWSLLTGEFGGELFF

D gene: .
J gene: TRBJ2-7
V gene: TRBV29-1
CDR3 length: 12
clone size: .
CDR3 DNA: TGCAGCGTTCAGGCAGGGATGTACGAGCAGTACTTC
CDR3 protein: CSVQAGMYEQYF

D gene: .
J gene: TRBJ2-2
V gene: TRBV7-9
CDR3 length: 15
clone size: .
CDR3 DNA: TGTGCCAGCAGCGCCGACACAACTGGCACCGGGGAGCTGTTTTTT
CDR3 protein: CASSADTTGTGELFF

D gene: .
J gene: TRBJ2-2
V gene: TRBV29-1
CDR3 length: 12
clone size: once
CDR3 DNA: TGCAGCGTAATGACGAACACCGGGGAGCTGTTTTTT
CDR3 protein: CSVMTNTGELFF

D gene: TRBD1
J gene: TRBJ2-7
V gene: TRBV7-2
CDR3 length: 14
clone size: .
CDR3 DNA: TGTGCCAGCAGCTTAGAAGGGACAGGCCTTGAGCAGTACTTC
CDR3 protein: CASSLEGTGLEQYF

D gene: .
J gene: TRBJ2-3
V gene: TRBV12-5
CDR3 length: 13
clone size: .
CDR3 DNA: TGTGCTAGTGGTTTGGCAGGGAGTAATACGCAGTATTTT
CDR3 protein: CASGLAGSNTQYF

D gene: TRBD2
J gene: TRBJ2-5
V gene: TRBV6-1
CDR3 length: 16
clone size: .
CDR3 DNA: TGTGCCAGCAGTGACTTAGCGGGACTACCCCAAGAGACCCAGTACTTC
CDR3 protein: CASSDLAGLPQETQYF

D gene: TRBD1
J gene: TRBJ2-1
V gene: TRBV19
CDR3 length: 15
clone size: .
CDR3 DNA: TGTGCCAGCATTCAAACCGGGACAGGGGGCAATGAGCAGTTCTTC
CDR3 protein: CASIQTGTGGNEQFF

D gene: .
J gene: TRBJ2-7
V gene: TRBV25-1
CDR3 length: 12
clone size: .
CDR3 DNA: TGTGCCAGCAGTGGGAGTCTCTACGAGCAGTACTTC
CDR3 protein: CASSGSLYEQYF

D gene: .
J gene: TRBJ1-2
V gene: TRBV5-6
CDR3 length: 17
clone size: .
CDR3 DNA: TGTGCCAGCAGCTTACCCGCCAGGGGTGAGGCTAACTATGGCTACACCTTC
CDR3 protein: CASSLPARGEANYGYTF

D gene: .
J gene: TRBJ1-2
V gene: TRBV6-5
CDR3 length: 16
clone size: once
CDR3 DNA: TGTGCCAGCAGTTACTCTACCGCGGATTCCGGTCGGGGCTACACCTTC
CDR3 protein: CASSYSTADSGRGYTF

D gene: .
J gene: TRBJ2-7
V gene: TRBV15
CDR3 length: 15
clone size: .
CDR3 DNA: TGTGCCACCAGCAGAGATAGGGTGGACTCCTACGAGCAGTACTTC
CDR3 protein: CATSRDRVDSYEQYF

D gene: TRBD2
J gene: TRBJ2-3
V gene: TRBV2
CDR3 length: 15
clone size: .
CDR3 DNA: TGTGCCAGCCACCGGACTAGCGGGAACACAGATACGCAGTATTTT
CDR3 protein: CASHRTSGNTDTQYF

D gene: .
J gene: TRBJ1-2
V gene: TRBV5-1
CDR3 length: 13
clone size: .
CDR3 DNA: TGCGCCAGCAGCCCCCAGGGTCTGGGGGGCTACACCTTC
CDR3 protein: CASSPQGLGGYTF